The T cell receptor (beta chain) under discussion was sequenced for a study of metastatic and nonmetastatic thyroid tumors. CDR3 length: 14 amino acids. Germline CDR1 reads SSHAT; CDR2 reads FNYEAQ (reference sequence). There are many counts of this clone. At one boundary the junction diverges from the germline segment, which might be a read error. Each patient went into thyroid surgery without having received any treatment. Using MiXCR, TCRdb re-called clones from the PCR reads. The profile shows some 10,000 clones, around 10% of them singletons. Source material: blood. The sequence came from a female donor with papillary thyroid cancer or a benign thyroid nodule (not recorded which). Some clones in this sample may be carry-over from other donors' samples. This sequence joins TRBV7-7 and TRBJ2-2; D is unclear. CDR3 DNA sequence: TGTGCTAGCAGCTTAGAGCCGAACACCGGGGAGCTGTTTTTT. Amino acids: CASSLEPNTGELFF.